This TCR beta chain was observed in a study of post-analysis software for immune sequencing data. Study details: Included among the disease courses, which were recorded for the cohort, were relapsing-remitting, secondary progressive and progressive-relapsing multiple sclerosis. General observations from the study: Significantly lower normalized Chao1 diversity was seen in multiple sclerosis patients than in controls. Patients had higher frequencies than controls of about 5 TRBV segments, including TRBV5-6, TRBV5-1 and TRBV20-1. Strong co-clustering by F measure was seen for same-batch samples.

Note on this clonotype: Its specificity is unknown.

The germline CDR1 and CDR2 sequences are SEHNR and FQNEAQ (reference sequence). The V gene end was trimmed by 5 bases and the J gene end by 11 bases; junction bases not matched to a gene: 14. The CDR3 extends over 15 amino acids. Unique molecular identifiers were carried by the TCR beta cDNA libraries. Input populations of roughly 0.9 to 10 million T cells gave rise to approximately 480,000 cDNA molecules. TCRdb re-analysed the PCR reads in MiXCR, keeping a single row per CDR3 protein. This table has about 770,000 distinct CDR3 sequences, about 43% appearing once. The rearrangement links TRBV7-9 to TRBJ2-1; 8 nucleotides match TRBD2. The clonotype was recovered from a girl under 18 with multiple sclerosis. The material sequenced was blood. In DNA form, the CDR3 reads TGTGCCAGCAGCGCCCAACTAGCGGACCCCAACCAGCAGTTCTTC. It encodes CASSAQLADPNQQFF. Together with reference TRBV7-9 and TRBJ2-1, the CDR3 gives the full variable domain: DTGVSQNPRHKITKRGQNVTFRCDPISEHNRLYWYRQTLGQGPEFLTYFQNEAQLEKSRLLSDRFSAERPKGSFSTLEIQRTEQGDSAMYLCASSAQLADPNQQFFGPGTRLTVL.